The 31 T cell receptor beta chains listed next were all sequenced from one sample in a study of T cell responses to AZD1222 COVID-19 vaccine. The protocol was immunoSEQ multiplex PCR, while the TCRdb copy is restricted to in-frame clones and leaves out a portion. The table lists 95,000 to 150,000 clones, roughly 87% of them singletons, with approximately 9.3% in the top ten. The sequencing here drew on peripheral blood, taken on day 0 of AZD1222 vaccination. The receptors here all came from an adult in good health.

Only one count was recorded for this clone. The rearrangement joins TRBV14 to TRBJ1-1; TRBD1 is a possible D gene (6 bases). Germline values: CDR1 SGHDN, CDR2 FVKESK. V lost 4 bases and J lost 0, with 15 bases in between. This CDR3 is built from 16 residues. Written as DNA, the CDR3 is TGTGCCAGCAGCCCGAGGTCGGGGGCTCTGAACACTGAAGCTTTCTTT. It translates to CASSPRSGALNTEAFF.

The V call is TRBV25-1, the J call TRBJ2-7, with unresolved D. The CDR3 length is 11 residues. The germline gives CDR1 MGHDK, CDR2 SYGVNS. V was shortened by 4 bases and J by 7 bases, with 8 bases between the two germline ends. Here the CDR3 reads CASSGNFEQYF. The CDR3 nucleotides are TGTGCCAGCAGTGGGAACTTTGAGCAGTACTTC.

The chain recombines TRBV11-3 with TRBJ2-7; maybe TRBD2 (6 bases). CDR3 length equals 16 residues. V was shortened by 3 bases and J by 5 bases, with 20 bases between the two germline ends. Germline values: CDR1 SGHNT, CDR2 YENEEA. CDR3 loop: CASSLMLGGVGDEQYF. The CDR3 nucleotides are TGTGCCAGCAGCTTGATGCTCGGAGGGGTAGGCGACGAGCAGTACTTC.

The chain recombines TRBV6-2 or TRBV6-3 with TRBJ2-7; D is unclear. The CDR3 is made up of 15 amino acids. Germline CDR1 and CDR2: MNHEY and SVGEGT. The V end was cut by 2 bases, the J end by 2 bases, with 13 bases between. CDR3 bases: TGTGCCAGCAGTTACCCCCCAGGCGTCCCCTACGAGCAGTACTTC. Translated, it gives CASSYPPGVPYEQYF.

The sample holds a few counts of this clone. The V and J genes are TRBV11-2 and TRBJ2-3, with TRBD2 identical over 10 bases. The CDR3 spans 15 residues. The germline V gene encodes CDR1 SGHAT and CDR2 FQNNGV. Losses at the gene ends were 5 bases for V and 6 bases for J; bases not matched to a gene: 8. Here the CDR3 reads CASSPRTTSGDTQYF. CDR3 DNA: TGTGCCAGCAGCCCCCGGACGACTAGCGGGGATACGCAGTATTTT.

The DNA for the CDR3 is TGTGCCAGCAGCAAAGGACTCTCCTACGAGCAGTACTTC. The encoded protein is CASSKGLSYEQYF. The J gene is TRBJ2-7, the V gene TRBV12-3 or TRBV12-4, with D possibly TRBD2 on 5 matching bases. The CDR3 is made up of 13 amino acids. Trimming took 6 bases from V and 0 from J, leaving 9 bases between them.

This clone was seen only a few times. The genes are TRBV29-1 and TRBJ1-1; D gene unclear. The CDR3 is 11 amino acids. Germline assignment: CDR1 SQVTM and CDR2 ANQGSEA. V lost 4 bases to trimming and J lost 0 bases, with 3 bases between them. This CDR3 is CSVGLNTEAFF. The CDR3, as DNA: TGCAGCGTTGGGTTGAACACTGAAGCTTTCTTT.

This sequence joins TRBV24-1 and TRBJ1-2; D gene uncertain. The length of the CDR3 is 13 residues. The germline V gene has CDR1 KGHDR and CDR2 SFDVKD. V shed 0 bases and J shed 6 bases, with 7 bases lying between them. CDR3 protein: CATSDLTANGYTF. The CDR3 DNA follows: TGTGCCACCAGTGATTTGACGGCGAATGGCTACACCTTC.

This CDR3 is CASSFGLAGLQETQYF. Here the CDR3 DNA reads TGTGCCAGCAGTTTTGGGCTAGCGGGCCTACAAGAGACCCAGTACTTC. The chain employs TRBV28 and TRBJ2-5; 8 bases line up with TRBD2. Trimming at V came to 3 bases and at J to 2 bases, leaving 8 bases not matched to a gene. In germline, CDR1 is MDHEN, CDR2 SYDVKM. The CDR3 is made up of 16 amino acids.

This clone has a single count. V is TRBV6-1 and J is TRBJ1-6, with D perhaps matching TRBD1 (5 bases). The CDR3 has 14 residues. The germline V gene has CDR1 MNHNS and CDR2 SASEGT. V was cut by 5 bases and J by 6 bases, with 11 bases left in between. The CDR3 protein is CASSRDRGNSPLHF. The CDR3, as DNA: TGTGCCAGCAGTCGGGACCGGGGTAATTCACCCCTCCACTTT.

The rearrangement joins TRBV5-6 to TRBJ1-1; perhaps TRBD1 as D (5 bases). Germline CDR1 reads SGHDT; CDR2 reads YYEEEE. This CDR3 region has 15 residues. With 3 bases removed from V and 3 bases from J, the gap between germline ends came to 15 bases. The CDR3 region is CASSSAGSIDTEAFF. In DNA form, the CDR3 reads TGTGCCAGCAGCTCCGCAGGGTCGATAGACACTGAAGCTTTCTTT.

The rearrangement links TRBV4-1 to TRBJ2-5; 11 nucleotides align to TRBD2. V shed 6 bases, J shed 5 bases, and the junction held 8 bases outside the gene matches. The CDR3 is made up of 15 amino acids. The V gene's germline CDR1 is MGHRA and CDR2 YSYEKL. The CDR3 coding sequence is TGCGCCAGCAGTCCCCTAGCGGGGGGTCGGGAGACCCAGTACTTC. This sequence encodes CASSPLAGGRETQYF.

The genes are TRBV19 and TRBJ1-2, with D maybe TRBD1 (6 bases). Germline V gene sequence: CDR1 LNHDA, CDR2 SQIVND (reference sequence). Trimming shortened V by 7 bases and J by 3 bases, and 15 bases separated the two germline ends. The CDR3 runs 14 residues. CDR3 bases: TGTGCCAGTACCCTAACCGGGACATACTATGGCTACACCTTC. Its translation: CASTLTGTYYGYTF.

Only a few counts were recorded for this clone. This chain links TRBV7-8 with TRBJ2-7, with D possibly TRBD2 on 5 matching bases. Per the germline V gene, CDR1 is SGHVS and CDR2 is FQNEAQ. This CDR3 region has 15 residues. The V end was cut by 1 base, the J end by 4 bases, with 14 bases between. DNA of the CDR3: TGTGCCAGCAGCTTAGACGTGCTAGGAGGATACGAGCAGTACTTC. It is translated as CASSLDVLGGYEQYF.

This chain joins TRBV6-1 and TRBJ2-5; 11 bases agree with TRBD1. The CDR3 has 17 amino acids. With 0 bases clipped from V and 1 base from J, the junction kept 4 bases outside the gene matches. CDR1 and CDR2 from the germline V gene are MNHNS and SASEGT. In DNA form, the CDR3 reads TGTGCCAGCAGTGAAGCTGGGACAGGGGGAACCCAAGAGACCCAGTACTTC. Amino acid sequence: CASSEAGTGGTQETQYF.

The chain recombines TRBV9 with TRBJ2-2, with TRBD2 as a possible D gene (5 bases). Germline V gene lookup returns CDR1 SGDLS and CDR2 YYNGEE. The CDR3 is 13 amino acids. The V gene lost 7 bases and the J gene lost 3 bases, with 10 bases spanning the gap. As DNA, the CDR3 is TGTGCCAGCGAGGGCTCAGACACCGGGGAGCTGTTTTTT. Translation gives CASEGSDTGELFF.

V is TRBV11-3 and J is TRBJ1-1; D is unclear. This CDR3 comprises 12 residues. Germline assignment: CDR1 SGHNT and CDR2 YENEEA. V lost 5 bases to trimming and J lost 0 bases, with 4 bases between them. CDR3 amino acids: CASSRVNTEAFF. CDR3 DNA sequence: TGTGCCAGCAGCCGAGTGAACACTGAAGCTTTCTTT.

The chain has TRBV3-1 (or the pseudogene TRBV3-2) and TRBJ2-7; D uncertain. The germline V and J ends were trimmed by 1 base and 1 base, with 8 bases remaining between them. This CDR3 has 14 residues. Germline V gene sequence: CDR1 LGHDT, CDR2 YNNKEL (reference sequence). CDR3 nucleotide sequence: TGTGCCAGCAGCCAAGTCTACAGTTCCTACGAGCAGTACTTC. It yields the protein CASSQVYSSYEQYF.

This clone was detected once. This chain connects TRBV12-3 or TRBV12-4 to TRBJ2-1; D is unclear. Trimming pared 3 bases from V and 9 bases from J, leaving 6 bases between. This CDR3 comprises 11 residues. Written as DNA, the CDR3 is TGTGCCAGCAGTTTCAGTCTTGAGCAGTTCTTC. It encodes CASSFSLEQFF.

This clone has a single count. The rearrangement joins TRBV24-1 to TRBJ1-1; 10 positions agree with TRBD1. This CDR3 is 17 amino acids long. J was trimmed by 0 bases and V by 5 bases; bases with no gene match: 8. Germline V gene sequence: CDR1 KGHDR, CDR2 SFDVKD. Written as DNA, the CDR3 is TGTGCCACCAGTGCCAACGACAGGGGGCGCTTGAACACTGAAGCTTTCTTT. It translates to CATSANDRGRLNTEAFF.

The chain has TRBV28 and TRBJ2-7, with D tentatively TRBD2 (6 bases). Trimming took off 7 bases at V and 5 bases at J, with 12 bases between the two ends. CDR1 is MDHEN and CDR2 is SYDVKM in the germline V gene. This CDR3 has 12 residues. The CDR3 protein is CASNRGTDEQYF. In DNA form, the CDR3 reads TGTGCCAGCAACCGCGGGACTGACGAGCAGTACTTC.

The CDR3 DNA sequence: TGTGCCAGTAGTATGTTGGGGACTGAAGCTTTCTTT. It codes for CASSMLGTEAFF. The rearrangement uses TRBV19 and TRBJ1-1; D is unclear. The CDR3 contains 12 residues. V was clipped by 3 bases and J by 5 bases, with 7 bases between them. Germline loops: CDR1 LNHDA, CDR2 SQIVND (reference sequence). Full variable domain (missing parts from reference TRBV19 and TRBJ1-1): DGGITQSPKYLFRKEGQNVTLSCEQNLNHDAMYWYRQDPGQGLRLIYYSQIVNDFQKGDIAEGYSVSREKKESFPLTVTSAQKNPTAFYLCASSMLGTEAFFGQGTRLTVV.

The J gene is TRBJ1-2, the V gene TRBV6-5, with D possibly TRBD1 on 6 matching bases. Trimming shortened V by 6 bases and J by 7 bases, and 15 bases separated the two germline ends. Germline assignment: CDR1 MNHEY and CDR2 SVGAGI. There are 13 residues in the CDR3. CDR3 nucleotides: TGTGCCAGCAGGGTCAGGGGTGACGGTGGCTACACCTTC. Its translation is CASRVRGDGGYTF.

The rearrangement uses TRBV7-2 and TRBJ1-2; unclear D gene. V lost 1 base to trimming and J lost 7 bases, with 7 bases between them. Germline V gene lookup returns CDR1 SGHTA and CDR2 FQGNSA. The CDR3 is made up of 12 amino acids. CDR3 in DNA: TGTGCCAGCAGCTTAGGTATCTTTGGCTACACCTTC. This sequence encodes CASSLGIFGYTF.

Only a few counts were recorded for this clone. The chain joins TRBV5-6 to TRBJ2-7, with D perhaps matching TRBD1 (6 bases). The CDR3 is made up of 13 amino acids. Trimming pared 4 bases from V and 2 bases from J, leaving 10 bases between. Germline lookup yields CDR1 SGHDT and CDR2 YYEEEE. The CDR3: CASSPGQTYEQYF. CDR3 DNA: TGTGCCAGCAGCCCCGGACAGACCTACGAGCAGTACTTC.

J is TRBJ1-5 and V is TRBV5-5; D uncertain. Per germline, CDR1 SGHKS and CDR2 YYEKEE (reference sequence). Between the trimmed V and J ends, which lost 0 bases and 1 base, there was a span of 5 bases. This CDR3 has 14 amino acids. For the CDR3, the DNA is TGTGCCAGCAGCTTGGTAGGAAGCAATCAGCCCCAGCATTTT. Translation gives CASSLVGSNQPQHF.

The chain is built from TRBV4-2 and TRBJ2-1; a weak D match, TRBD2 (7 bases). Germline V gives CDR1 LGHNA, CDR2 YNFKEQ. Trimming pared 4 bases from V and 7 bases from J, leaving 17 bases between. This CDR3 is built from 15 residues. This chain's CDR3 is CASSLRGAPENEQFF. DNA of the CDR3: TGTGCCAGCAGCCTCCGGGGGGCCCCAGAAAATGAGCAGTTCTTC.

This rearrangement joins TRBV7-9 to TRBJ2-7; perhaps TRBD2 as D (5 bases). Trimming removed 1 base from V and 6 bases from J, with 13 bases in between. This CDR3 is built from 14 residues. From germline, CDR1 is SEHNR and CDR2 FQNEAQ (reference sequence). In nucleotides, the CDR3 is TGTGCCAGCAGCTTAGACCGGGGATGGGGCGAGCAGTACTTC. Residues: CASSLDRGWGEQYF.

The chain employs TRBV5-4 and TRBJ2-5, with TRBD2 identical over 11 bases. The V gene's germline CDR1 is SGHNT and CDR2 YYREEE (reference sequence). The CDR3 loop spans 15 amino acids. The V segment lost 4 bases and the J segment 2 bases; nucleotides outside the gene matches: 4. CDR3 nucleotide sequence: TGTGCCAGCAGCCGTGGGACTAGCGGACAAGAGACCCAGTACTTC. Translated: CASSRGTSGQETQYF.

V gene TRBV19 combines with J gene TRBJ2-1; 11 bases align to TRBD1. The CDR3 totals 18 residues. Germline CDR1 and CDR2: LNHDA and SQIVND (reference sequence). Germline trimming cut 6 bases from V and 7 bases from J; bases unmatched to any gene: 17. The CDR3 spells CASSRTGGVFSGSNEQFF. CDR3 nucleotide sequence: TGTGCCAGTAGCCGGACAGGGGGCGTTTTTAGTGGTTCTAATGAGCAGTTCTTC.

In regard to this clone: Germline is not matched at one junction end, which may reflect a read error. The chain combines TRBV5-4 with TRBJ2-3; D is undetermined. The germline gives CDR1 SGHNT, CDR2 YYREEE (reference sequence). CDR3 length: 11 amino acids. As DNA, the CDR3 is TGTGCCAGCAGCCAAACAGATATGCAGTATTTT. Its protein is CASSQTDMQYF.